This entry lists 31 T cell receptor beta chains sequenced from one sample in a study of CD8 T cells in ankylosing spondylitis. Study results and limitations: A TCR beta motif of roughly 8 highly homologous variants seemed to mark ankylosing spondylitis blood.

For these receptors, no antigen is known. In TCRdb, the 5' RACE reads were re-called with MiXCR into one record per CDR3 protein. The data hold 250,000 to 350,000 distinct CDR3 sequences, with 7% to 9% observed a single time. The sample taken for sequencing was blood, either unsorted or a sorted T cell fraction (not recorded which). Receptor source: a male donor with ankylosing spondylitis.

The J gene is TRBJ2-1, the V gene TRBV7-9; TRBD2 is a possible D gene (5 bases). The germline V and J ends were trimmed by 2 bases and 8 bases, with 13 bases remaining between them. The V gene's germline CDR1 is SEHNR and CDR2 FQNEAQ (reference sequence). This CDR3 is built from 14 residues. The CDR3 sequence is CASSLTTTGYEQFF. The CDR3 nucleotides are TGTGCCAGCAGCTTAACGACGACGGGGTATGAGCAGTTCTTC.

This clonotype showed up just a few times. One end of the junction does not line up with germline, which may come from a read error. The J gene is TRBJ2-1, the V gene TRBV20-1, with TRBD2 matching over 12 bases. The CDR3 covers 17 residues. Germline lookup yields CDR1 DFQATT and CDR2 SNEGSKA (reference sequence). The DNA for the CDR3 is TGCTGTGCTAGAGATCTCCGGACTAGCGGGACCTACAATGAGCAGTTCTTC. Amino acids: CCARDLRTSGTYNEQFF.

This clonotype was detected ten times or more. CDR3 in amino acids: CASRPRQGHTGELFF. CDR3 sequence (DNA): TGTGCCAGCAGACCAAGACAGGGGCACACCGGGGAGCTGTTTTTT. The V call is TRBV12-3 or TRBV12-4, the J call TRBJ2-2; 8 nucleotides align to TRBD1. This CDR3 region has 15 residues. The ends lost 6 bases at V and 3 bases at J; junction bases unmatched: 6.

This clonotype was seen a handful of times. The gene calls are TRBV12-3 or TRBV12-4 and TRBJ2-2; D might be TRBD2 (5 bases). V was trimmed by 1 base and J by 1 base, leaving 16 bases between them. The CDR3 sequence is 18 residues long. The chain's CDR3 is CASSLVSPRDWNTGELFF. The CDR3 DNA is TGTGCCAGCAGTTTAGTCTCGCCCCGGGATTGGAACACCGGGGAGCTGTTTTTT.

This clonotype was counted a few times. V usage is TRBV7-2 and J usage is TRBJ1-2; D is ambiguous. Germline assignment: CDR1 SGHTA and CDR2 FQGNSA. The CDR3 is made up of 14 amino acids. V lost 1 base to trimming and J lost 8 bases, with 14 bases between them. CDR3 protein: CASSLEGFTGGYTF. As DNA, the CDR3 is TGTGCCAGCAGCTTAGAAGGGTTTACGGGCGGCTACACCTTC. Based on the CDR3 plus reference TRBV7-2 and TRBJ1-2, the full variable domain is GAGVSQSPSNKVTEKGKDVELRCDPISGHTALYWYRQSLGQGLEFLIYFQGNSAPDKSGLPSDRFSAERTGGSVSTLTIQRTQQEDSAVYLCASSLEGFTGGYTFGSGTRLTVV.

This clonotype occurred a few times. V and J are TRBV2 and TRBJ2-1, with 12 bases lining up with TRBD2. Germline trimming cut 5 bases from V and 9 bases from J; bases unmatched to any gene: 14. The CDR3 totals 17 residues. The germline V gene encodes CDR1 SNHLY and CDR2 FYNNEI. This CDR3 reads CASSYPTSGRHRGEQFF. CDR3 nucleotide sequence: TGTGCCAGCAGTTATCCGACTAGCGGGAGACATCGAGGTGAGCAGTTCTTC.

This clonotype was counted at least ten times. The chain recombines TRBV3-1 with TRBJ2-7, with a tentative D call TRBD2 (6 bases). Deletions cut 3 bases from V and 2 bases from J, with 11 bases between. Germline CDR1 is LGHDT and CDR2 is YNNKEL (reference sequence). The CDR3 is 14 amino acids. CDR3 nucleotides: TGTGCCAGCAGCCAGGGACTTTCAACCTACGAGCAGTACTTC. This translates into CASSQGLSTYEQYF.

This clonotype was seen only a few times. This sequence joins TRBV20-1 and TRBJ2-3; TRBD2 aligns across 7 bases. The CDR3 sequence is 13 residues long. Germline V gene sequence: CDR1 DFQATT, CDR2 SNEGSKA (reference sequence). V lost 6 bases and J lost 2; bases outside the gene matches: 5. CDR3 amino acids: CSAPAGLTDTQYF. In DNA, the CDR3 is TGCAGTGCGCCAGCGGGACTCACAGATACGCAGTATTTT.

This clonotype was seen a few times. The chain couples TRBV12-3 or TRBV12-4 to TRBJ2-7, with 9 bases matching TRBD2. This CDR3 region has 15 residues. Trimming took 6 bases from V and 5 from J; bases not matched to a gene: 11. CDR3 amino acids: CASSYLSGRVHEQYF. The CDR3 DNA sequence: TGTGCCAGCAGCTACCTTAGCGGGAGAGTACACGAGCAGTACTTC.

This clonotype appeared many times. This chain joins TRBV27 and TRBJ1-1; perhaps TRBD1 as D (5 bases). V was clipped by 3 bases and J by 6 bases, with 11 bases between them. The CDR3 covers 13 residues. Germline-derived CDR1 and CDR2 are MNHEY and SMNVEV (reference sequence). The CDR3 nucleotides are TGTGCCAGCAGTTTTTGGGGGGGGGCTGAAGCTTTCTTT. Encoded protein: CASSFWGGAEAFF.

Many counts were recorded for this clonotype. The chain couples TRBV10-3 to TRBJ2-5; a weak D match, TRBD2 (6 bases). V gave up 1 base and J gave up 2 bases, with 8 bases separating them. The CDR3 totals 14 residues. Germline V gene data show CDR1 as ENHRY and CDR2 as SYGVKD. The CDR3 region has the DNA TGTGCCATCAGTGAGTTCCTAGCGCAAGAGACCCAGTACTTC. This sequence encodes CAISEFLAQETQYF.

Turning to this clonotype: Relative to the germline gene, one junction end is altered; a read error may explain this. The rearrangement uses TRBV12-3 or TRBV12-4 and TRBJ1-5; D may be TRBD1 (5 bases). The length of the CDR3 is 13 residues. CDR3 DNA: TGTGCCTGCAGGGTTGAAAGCAATCAGCCCCAGCATTTT. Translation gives CACRVESNQPQHF.

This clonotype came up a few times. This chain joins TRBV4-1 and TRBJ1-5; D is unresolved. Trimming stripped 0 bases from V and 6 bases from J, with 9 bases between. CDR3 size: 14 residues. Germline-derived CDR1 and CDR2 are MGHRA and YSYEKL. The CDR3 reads CASSQERLGQPQHF. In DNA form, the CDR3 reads TGCGCCAGCAGCCAAGAACGACTGGGTCAGCCCCAGCATTTT.

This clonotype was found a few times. In DNA, the CDR3 is TGCGCCAGCGGGGGACTAGCGGGGCGGGAGCAGTTCTTC. The encoded protein is CASGGLAGREQFF. The chain employs TRBV5-1 and TRBJ2-1, with 13 bases matching TRBD2. Germline CDR1 is SGHRS and CDR2 is YFSETQ. There are 13 residues in the CDR3. V trimming: 7 bases; J trimming: 10 bases; junction bases outside the gene matches: 5. The full variable domain, its missing parts supplied by reference TRBV5-1 and TRBJ2-1, is KAGVTQTPRYLIKTRGQQVTLSCSPISGHRSVSWYQQTPGQGLQFLFEYFSETQRNKGNFPGRFSGRQFSNSRSEMNVSTLELGDSALYLCASGGLAGREQFFGPGTRLTVL.

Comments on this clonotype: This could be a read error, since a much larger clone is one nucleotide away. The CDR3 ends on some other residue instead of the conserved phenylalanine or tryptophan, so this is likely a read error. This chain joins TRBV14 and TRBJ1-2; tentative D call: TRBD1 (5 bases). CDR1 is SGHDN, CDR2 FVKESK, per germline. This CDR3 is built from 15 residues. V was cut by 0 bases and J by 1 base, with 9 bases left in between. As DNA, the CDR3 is TGTGCCAGCAGCCAAGATAGCCAGGGTAACTATGGCTACACCTAC. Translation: CASSQDSQGNYGYTY.

The CDR3, as DNA: TGTGCCAGCAGTTTAACTAGTTCACCATACAATGAGCAGTTCTTC. It encodes CASSLTSSPYNEQFF. The rearrangement uses TRBV27 and TRBJ2-1, with a possible D match to TRBD2 (5 bases). CDR1 and CDR2 from the germline V gene are MNHEY and SMNVEV (reference sequence). V was cut by 2 bases and J by 4 bases, with 12 bases left in between. CDR3 length: 15 amino acids.

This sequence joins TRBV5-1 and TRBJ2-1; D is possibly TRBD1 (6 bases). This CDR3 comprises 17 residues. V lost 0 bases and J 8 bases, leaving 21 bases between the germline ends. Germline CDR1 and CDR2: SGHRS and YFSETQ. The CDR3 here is CASSLDLGRGSGYEQFF. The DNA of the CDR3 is TGCGCCAGCAGCTTGGATTTGGGCAGGGGATCAGGGTATGAGCAGTTCTTC.

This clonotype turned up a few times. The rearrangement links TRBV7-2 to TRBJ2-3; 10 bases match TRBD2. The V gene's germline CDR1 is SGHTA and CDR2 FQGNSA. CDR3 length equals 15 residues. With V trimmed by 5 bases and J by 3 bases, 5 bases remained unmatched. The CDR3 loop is CASSPTLAGTDTQYF. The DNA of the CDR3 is TGTGCCAGCAGCCCTACACTAGCGGGAACAGATACGCAGTATTTT. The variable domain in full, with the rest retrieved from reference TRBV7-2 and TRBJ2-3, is GAGVSQSPSNKVTEKGKDVELRCDPISGHTALYWYRQSLGQGLEFLIYFQGNSAPDKSGLPSDRFSAERTGGSVSTLTIQRTQQEDSAVYLCASSPTLAGTDTQYFGPGTRLTVL.

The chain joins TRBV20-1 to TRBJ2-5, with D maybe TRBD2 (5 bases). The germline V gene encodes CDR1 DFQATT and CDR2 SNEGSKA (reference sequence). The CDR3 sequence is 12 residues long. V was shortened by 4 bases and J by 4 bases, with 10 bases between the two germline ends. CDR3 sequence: CSANLEGETQYF. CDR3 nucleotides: TGCAGTGCTAATTTAGAGGGAGAGACCCAGTACTTC.

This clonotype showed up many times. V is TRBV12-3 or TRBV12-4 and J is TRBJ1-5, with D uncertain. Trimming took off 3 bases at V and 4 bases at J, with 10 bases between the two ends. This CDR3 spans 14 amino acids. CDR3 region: CASSLSPGNQPQHF. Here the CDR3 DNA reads TGTGCCAGCAGTTTGTCCCCGGGGAATCAGCCCCAGCATTTT.

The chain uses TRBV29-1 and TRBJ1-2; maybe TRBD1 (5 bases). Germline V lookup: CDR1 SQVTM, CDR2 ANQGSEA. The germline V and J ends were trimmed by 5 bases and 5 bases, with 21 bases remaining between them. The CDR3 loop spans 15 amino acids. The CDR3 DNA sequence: TGCAGCGTTACCTGGGGACCCGGCGGGGGATATGGCTACACCTTC. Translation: CSVTWGPGGGYGYTF.

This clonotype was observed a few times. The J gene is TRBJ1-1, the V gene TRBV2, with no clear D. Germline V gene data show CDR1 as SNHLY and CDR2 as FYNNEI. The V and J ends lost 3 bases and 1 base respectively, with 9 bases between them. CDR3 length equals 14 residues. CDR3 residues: CASSERHANTEAFF. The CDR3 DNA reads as TGTGCCAGCAGTGAGCGACACGCGAACACTGAAGCTTTCTTT.

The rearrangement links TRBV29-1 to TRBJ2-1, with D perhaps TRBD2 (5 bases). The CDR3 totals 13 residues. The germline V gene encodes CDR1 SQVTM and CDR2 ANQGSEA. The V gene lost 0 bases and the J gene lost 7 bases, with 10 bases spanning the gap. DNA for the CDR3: TGCAGCGTTGAAGAATACAAGCGGAATGAGCAGTTCTTC. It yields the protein CSVEEYKRNEQFF.

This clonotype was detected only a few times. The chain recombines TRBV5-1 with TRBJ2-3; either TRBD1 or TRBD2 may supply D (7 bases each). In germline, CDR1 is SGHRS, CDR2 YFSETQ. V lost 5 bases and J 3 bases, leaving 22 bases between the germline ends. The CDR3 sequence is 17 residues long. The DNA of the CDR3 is TGCGCCAGCAGAGGGGGGGTCGGGACAGAGTGGACAGATACGCAGTATTTT. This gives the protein CASRGGVGTEWTDTQYF.

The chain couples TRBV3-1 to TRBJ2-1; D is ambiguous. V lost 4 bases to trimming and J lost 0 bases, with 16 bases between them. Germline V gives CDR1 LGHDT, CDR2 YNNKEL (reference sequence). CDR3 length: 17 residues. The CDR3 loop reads CASSLDSPSRSYNEQFF. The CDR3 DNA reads TGTGCCAGCAGCCTTGATAGTCCGAGCCGCTCCTACAATGAGCAGTTCTTC.

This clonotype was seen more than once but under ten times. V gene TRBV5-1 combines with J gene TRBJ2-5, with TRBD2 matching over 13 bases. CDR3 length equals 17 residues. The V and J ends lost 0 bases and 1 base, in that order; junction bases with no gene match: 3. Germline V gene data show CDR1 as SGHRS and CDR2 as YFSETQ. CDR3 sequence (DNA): TGCGCCAGCAGCTTGGAGGGACTAGCGGGGCTCCAAGAGACCCAGTACTTC. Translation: CASSLEGLAGLQETQYF.

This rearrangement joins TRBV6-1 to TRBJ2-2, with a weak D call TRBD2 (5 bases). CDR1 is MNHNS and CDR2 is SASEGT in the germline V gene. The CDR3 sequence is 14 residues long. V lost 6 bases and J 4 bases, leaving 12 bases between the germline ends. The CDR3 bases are TGTGCCAGCAGAACTAGTAAGGGCACCGGGGAGCTGTTTTTT. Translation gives CASRTSKGTGELFF.

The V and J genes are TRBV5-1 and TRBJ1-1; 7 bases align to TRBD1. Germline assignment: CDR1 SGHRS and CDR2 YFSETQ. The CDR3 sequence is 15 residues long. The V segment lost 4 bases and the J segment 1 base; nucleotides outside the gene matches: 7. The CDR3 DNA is TGCGCCAGCAGCCCCTTGGGACAGCCGAACACTGAAGCTTTCTTT. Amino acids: CASSPLGQPNTEAFF.

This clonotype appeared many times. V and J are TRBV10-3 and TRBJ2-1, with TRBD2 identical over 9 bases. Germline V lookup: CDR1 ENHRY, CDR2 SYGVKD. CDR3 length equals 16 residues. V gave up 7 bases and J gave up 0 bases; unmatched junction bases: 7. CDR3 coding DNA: TGTGCCATCACTCCTAGCGGGGTTCACTCCTACAATGAGCAGTTCTTC. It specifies CAITPSGVHSYNEQFF.

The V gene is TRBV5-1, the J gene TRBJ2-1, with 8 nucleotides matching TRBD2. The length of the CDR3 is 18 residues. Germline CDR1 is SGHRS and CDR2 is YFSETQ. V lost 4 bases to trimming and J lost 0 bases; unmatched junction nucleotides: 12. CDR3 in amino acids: CASSPPLAGYSSYNEQFF. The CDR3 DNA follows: TGCGCCAGCAGCCCGCCGTTAGCGGGGTATAGCTCCTACAATGAGCAGTTCTTC.

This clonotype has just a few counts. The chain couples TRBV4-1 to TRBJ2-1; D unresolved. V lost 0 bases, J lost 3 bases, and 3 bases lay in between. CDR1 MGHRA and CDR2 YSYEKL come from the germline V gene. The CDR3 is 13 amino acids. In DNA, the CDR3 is TGCGCCAGCAGCCAAGACCTCTACAATGAGCAGTTCTTC. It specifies CASSQDLYNEQFF.